This T cell receptor beta chain was profiled in a study of blood T cell repertoires in COVID-19. About the study: The samples span acute and convalescent COVID-19 from the United States, Italy and Spain. The cDNA or gDNA used as material had been derived from T cells, B-cell-depleted T cells, or PBMCs.

The germline gives CDR1 MNHEY, CDR2 SVGAGI. Trimming shortened V by 9 bases and J by 5 bases, and 9 bases separated the two germline ends. The CDR3 is 11 residues long. Only in-frame clones appear in the TCRdb table, and some are missing; sequencing was by immunoSEQ multiplex PCR. Of about 180,000 clones listed, over 80% were seen once; the top ten hold 5.5% to 8%. This clone was counted at least ten times. The chain recombines TRBV6-5 with TRBJ2-3; D is unclear. The source material was peripheral blood. This receptor was obtained from a woman between 35 and 50 years old with COVID-19, enrolled during active disease. CDR3 loop: CARTSGDTQYF. CDR3 nucleotide sequence: TGTGCCAGAACCTCGGGAGATACGCAGTATTTT.